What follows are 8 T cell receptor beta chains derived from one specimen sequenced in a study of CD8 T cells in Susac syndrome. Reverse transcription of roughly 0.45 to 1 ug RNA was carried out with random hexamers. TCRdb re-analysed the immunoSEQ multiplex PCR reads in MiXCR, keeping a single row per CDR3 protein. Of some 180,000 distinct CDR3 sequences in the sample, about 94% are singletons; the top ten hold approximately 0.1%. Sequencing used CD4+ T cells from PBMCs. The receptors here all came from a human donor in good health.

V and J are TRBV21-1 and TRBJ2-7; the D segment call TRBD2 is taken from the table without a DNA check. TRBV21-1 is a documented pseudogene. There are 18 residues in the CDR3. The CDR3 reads CASSRSIRDYHPRYEQYF. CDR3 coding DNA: TGTGCCAGCAGCAGAAGTATTCGGGACTACCATCCTCGCTACGAGCAGTACTTC.

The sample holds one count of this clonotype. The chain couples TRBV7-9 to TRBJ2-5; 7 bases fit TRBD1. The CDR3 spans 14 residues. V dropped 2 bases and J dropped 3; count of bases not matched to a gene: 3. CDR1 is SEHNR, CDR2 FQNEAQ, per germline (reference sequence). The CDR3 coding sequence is TGTGCCAGCAGCTTAAGGCAGGGGGAAGAGACCCAGTACTTC. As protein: CASSLRQGEETQYF.

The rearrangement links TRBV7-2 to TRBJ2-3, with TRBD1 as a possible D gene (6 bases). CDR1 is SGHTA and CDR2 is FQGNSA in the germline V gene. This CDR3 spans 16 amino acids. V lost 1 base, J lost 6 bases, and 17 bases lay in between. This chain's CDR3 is CASSLVSGSRGDTQYF. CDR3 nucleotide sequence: TGTGCCAGCAGCTTAGTATCGGGATCAAGGGGGGATACGCAGTATTTT.

The CDR3 nucleotides read TGCGCCAGCAGCTTGGATAGCGGGAGTACCTACGAGCAGTACTTC. Protein product: CASSLDSGSTYEQYF. The chain couples TRBV5-1 to TRBJ2-7; 9 nucleotides align to TRBD2. The ends lost 0 bases at V and 2 bases at J; junction bases unmatched: 3. Germline CDR1 and CDR2: SGHRS and YFSETQ. This CDR3 has 15 amino acids.

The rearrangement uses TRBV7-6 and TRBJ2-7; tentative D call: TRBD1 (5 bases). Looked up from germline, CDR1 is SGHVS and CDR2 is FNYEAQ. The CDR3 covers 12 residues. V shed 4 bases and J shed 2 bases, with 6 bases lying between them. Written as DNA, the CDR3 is TGTGCCAGCAGCTCACAGGCCTACGAGCAGTACTTC. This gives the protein CASSSQAYEQYF.

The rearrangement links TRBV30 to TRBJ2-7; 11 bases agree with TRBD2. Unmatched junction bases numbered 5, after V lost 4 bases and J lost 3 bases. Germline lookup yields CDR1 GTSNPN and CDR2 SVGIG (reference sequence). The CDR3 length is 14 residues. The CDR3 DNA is TGTGCCTGGACAATGGGGACTAGCGGCTACGAGCAGTACTTC. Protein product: CAWTMGTSGYEQYF.

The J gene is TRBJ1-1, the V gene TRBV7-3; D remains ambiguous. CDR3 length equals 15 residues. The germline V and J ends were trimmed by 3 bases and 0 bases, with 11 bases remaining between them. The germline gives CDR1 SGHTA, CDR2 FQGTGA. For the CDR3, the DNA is TGTGCCAGCAGCTTCAGTTGGGCCGTGAACACTGAAGCTTTCTTT. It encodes CASSFSWAVNTEAFF.

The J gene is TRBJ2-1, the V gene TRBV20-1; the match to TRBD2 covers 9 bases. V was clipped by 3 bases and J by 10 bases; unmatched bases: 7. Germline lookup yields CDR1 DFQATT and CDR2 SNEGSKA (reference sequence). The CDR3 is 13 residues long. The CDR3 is CSASGGRAGEQFF. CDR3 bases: TGCAGTGCTAGTGGCGGGAGGGCCGGGGAGCAGTTCTTC.